Below, one T cell receptor beta chain is given with its context. What it binds is unknown. This record belongs to a study of cytomegalovirus exposure and HLA in healthy donors. Whole-study context: Counted in an early data release were about 80 million unique TCRs from HLA-typed donors.

The CDR3 has 10 residues. The germline V and J ends were trimmed by 6 bases and 8 bases, with 10 bases remaining between them. Looked up from germline, CDR1 is SQVTM and CDR2 is ANQGSEA. The PCR was carried out with 60 Vbeta primers and 13 Jbeta primers. TCRdb's table, derived via immunoSEQ multiplex PCR, lists solely in-frame clones and lacks some. In the table there are 100,000 to 150,000 clones, around four fifths of which are singletons. General observations from the study: When a later analysis compared HLA-associated TCR beta chains with equally common others, the HLA-associated chains turned out to be more clonally expanded and to have lower generation probabilities. Among donors in an Asian-associated ancestry cluster, a later analysis reportedly found fewer N-insertions than the approximately 700-donor mean.

The sample taken for sequencing was PBMCs. V is TRBV29-1 and J is TRBJ1-1, with D perhaps matching TRBD1 (6 bases). This TCR derives from a boy between 10 and 17 years old in good health and CMV-seronegative. This CDR3 reads CSVVGAEAFF. CDR3 in DNA: TGCAGCGTCGTGGGGGCGGAAGCTTTCTTT.